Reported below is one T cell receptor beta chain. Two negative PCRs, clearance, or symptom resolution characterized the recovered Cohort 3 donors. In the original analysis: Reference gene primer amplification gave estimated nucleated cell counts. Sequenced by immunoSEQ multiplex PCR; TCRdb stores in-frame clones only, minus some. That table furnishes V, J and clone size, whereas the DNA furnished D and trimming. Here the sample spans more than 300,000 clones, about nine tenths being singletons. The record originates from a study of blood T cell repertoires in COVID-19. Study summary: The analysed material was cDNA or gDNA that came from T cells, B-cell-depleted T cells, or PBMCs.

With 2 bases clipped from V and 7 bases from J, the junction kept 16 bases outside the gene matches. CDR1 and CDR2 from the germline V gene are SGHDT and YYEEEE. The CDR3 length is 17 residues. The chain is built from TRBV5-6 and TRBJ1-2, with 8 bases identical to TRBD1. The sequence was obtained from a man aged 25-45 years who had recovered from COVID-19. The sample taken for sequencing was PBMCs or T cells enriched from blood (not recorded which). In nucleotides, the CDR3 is TGTGCCAGCAGCTTACTTGCCGGACAGGGCTCTTCCGCTGGCTACACCTTC. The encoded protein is CASSLLAGQGSSAGYTF.